This T cell receptor (beta chain) appears in the sequencing data of a study of T cell repertoires in cytomegalovirus infection. Study-wide context: Epitope selection comprised recently identified HLA-C-restricted CMV epitopes and well-studied HLA-B-restricted CMV epitopes.

TCRdb called the reads again in MiXCR, with one record for every CDR3 protein. Found here are 35,000 to 55,000 distinct CDR3 sequences, nearly 20% of them singletons; the top ten hold about 55%. This clonotype was recorded once. No antigen is known for it. Trimming removed 1 base at V and 11 bases at J, with 12 bases between. Germline V lookup: CDR1 SGHVT, CDR2 SQSDAQ. The CDR3 consists of 12 residues. The sequenced sample was CD8+ T cells from cultured PBMCs, obtained from culture after CMV antigen stimulation. The chain recombines TRBV7-4 with TRBJ2-7; D is perhaps TRBD1 (6 bases). The sequence was obtained from a human donor in good health (CMV status not recorded). Some clones in this sample may be carry-over from other donors' samples. DNA for the CDR3: TGTGCCAGCAGCTTAGGTAGGGGGTGGAAGTACTTC. Its translation is CASSLGRGWKYF. Filled out from reference TRBV7-4 and TRBJ2-7, the complete variable domain reads GAGVSQSPRYKVAKRGRDVALRCDSISGHVTLYWYRQTLGQGSEVLTYSQSDAQRDKSGRPSGRFSAERPERSVSTLKIQRTEQGDSAVYLCASSLGRGWKYFGPGTRLTVT.